Below, one TCR beta chain is given with its context. As yet, its antigen is unknown. This specimen belongs to a study of beta chain features in type 1 diabetes. Across the whole study: Healthy donors and patients had similar age, gender and cell yields. Overall study results and limits: An over-representation of cells with high TCR expression could result from cDNA sequencing.

J gave up 0 bases and V 5 bases, and 7 bases lay outside the gene matches. The CDR3 is 16 amino acids. Germline CDR1 SGHAT, CDR2 FQNNGV. As every portion of the isolated RNA was reverse transcribed, the sequencing read expressed TCRB transcripts. The table came from immunoSEQ multiplex PCR; TCRdb's copy has only in-frame clones and leaves some out. The data show 810,000 or so clones, roughly 16% seen once. This rearrangement joins TRBV11-2 to TRBJ2-1, with 7 bases matching TRBD2. The sequence was obtained from a woman between 18 and 30 years old in good health. Sequencing was done on a sample of naive CD4+ T cells from blood. The CDR3: CASSIQRGLSYNEQFF. For the CDR3, the DNA is TGTGCCAGCAGCATACAGCGGGGTCTCTCCTACAATGAGCAGTTCTTC.